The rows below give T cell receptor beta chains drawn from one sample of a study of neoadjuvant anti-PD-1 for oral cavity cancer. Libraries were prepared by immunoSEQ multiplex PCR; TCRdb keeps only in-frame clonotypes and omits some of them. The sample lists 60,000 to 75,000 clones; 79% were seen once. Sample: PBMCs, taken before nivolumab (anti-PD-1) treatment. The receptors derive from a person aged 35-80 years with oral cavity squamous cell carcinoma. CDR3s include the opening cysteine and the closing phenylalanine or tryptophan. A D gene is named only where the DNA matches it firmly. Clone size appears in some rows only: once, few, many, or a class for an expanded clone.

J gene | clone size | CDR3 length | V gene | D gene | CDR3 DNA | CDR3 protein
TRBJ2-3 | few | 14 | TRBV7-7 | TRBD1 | TGTGCCAGCAGCTTAACAGGGGGCACAGATACGCAGTATTTT | CASSLTGGTDTQYF
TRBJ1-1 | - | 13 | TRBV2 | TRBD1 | TGTGCCAGCAGGGGACAGGGGGCAGCTGAAGCTTTCTTT | CASRGQGAAEAFF
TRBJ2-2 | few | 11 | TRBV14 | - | TGTGCCAGCAAGGCGCTCGGGGAGCTGTTTTTT | CASKALGELFF
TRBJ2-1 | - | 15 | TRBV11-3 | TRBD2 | TGTGCCAGCAGCTTTGGGCGGGGGGACTACAATGAGCAGTTCTTC | CASSFGRGDYNEQFF
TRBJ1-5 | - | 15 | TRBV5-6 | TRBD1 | TGTGCCAGCAGCTGGGGACAGGGTGGGAGTCAGCCCCAGCATTTT | CASSWGQGGSQPQHF
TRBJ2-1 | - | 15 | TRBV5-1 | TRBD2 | TGCGCCAGCAGCCATGGGACTAGCGGGGGAAATGAGCAGTTCTTC | CASSHGTSGGNEQFF
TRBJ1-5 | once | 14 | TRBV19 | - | TGTGCCAGTAGCCTGGTAGAAGTACAACAGCCCCAGCATTTT | CASSLVEVQQPQHF
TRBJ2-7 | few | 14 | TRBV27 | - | TGTGCCAGCACCCCCCGGGCGCTGGCCTACGAGCAGTACTTC | CASTPRALAYEQYF
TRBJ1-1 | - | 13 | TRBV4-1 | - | TGCGCCAGCAGCTCAACAGTGAACACTGAAGCTTTCTTT | CASSSTVNTEAFF
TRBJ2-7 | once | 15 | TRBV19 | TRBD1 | TGTGCCAGTAGTGACCGGGACAGGAGCTCCTACGAGCAGTACTTC | CASSDRDRSSYEQYF
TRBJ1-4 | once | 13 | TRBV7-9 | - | TGTGCCAGCAGCCCAGGGATCGAGGAAAAACTGTTTTTT | CASSPGIEEKLFF
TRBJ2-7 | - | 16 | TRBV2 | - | TGTGCCAGCAGTGCTGGGGAGGTCAACCTCCTCTACGAGCAGTACTTC | CASSAGEVNLLYEQYF
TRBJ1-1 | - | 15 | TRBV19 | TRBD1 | TGTGCCAGTAGTCGGAGACAGGGACTGAACACTGAAGCTTTCTTT | CASSRRQGLNTEAFF
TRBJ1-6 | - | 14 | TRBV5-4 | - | TGTGCCAGCAGCCACGAACAGGGAAACTCACCCCTCCACTTT | CASSHEQGNSPLHF
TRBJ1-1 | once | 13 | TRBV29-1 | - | TGCAGCCCCATGACATATAGTAACACTGAAGCTTTCTTT | CSPMTYSNTEAFF
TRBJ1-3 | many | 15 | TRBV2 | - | TGTGCCAGCAGTGAAGCGACAGCCTCTGGAAACACCATATATTTT | CASSEATASGNTIYF
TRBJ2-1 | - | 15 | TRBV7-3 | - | TGTGCCAGCAGCCCCCCGGGACTGGGATTCGATGAGCAGTTCTTC | CASSPPGLGFDEQFF
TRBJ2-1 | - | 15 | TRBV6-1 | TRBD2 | TGTGCCAGCAGATCGGGGGGGAGCGGGTACAATGAGCAGTTCTTC | CASRSGGSGYNEQFF
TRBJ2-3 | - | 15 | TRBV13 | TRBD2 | TGTGCCAGCAGCTCAAGGACTAGAGGGGCAGATACGCAGTATTTT | CASSSRTRGADTQYF
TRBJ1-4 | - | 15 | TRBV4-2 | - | TGTGCCAGCAGCCAAGACGGACTAGGTAGTGAAAAACTGTTTTTT | CASSQDGLGSEKLFF
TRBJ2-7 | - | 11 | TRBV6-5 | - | TGTGCCAGCAAGACATCGGGAGAGCAGTACTTC | CASKTSGEQYF
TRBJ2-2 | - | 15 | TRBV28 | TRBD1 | TGTGCCAGCAGTACAGGGGGCTATCGGACCGGGGAGCTGTTTTTT | CASSTGGYRTGELFF
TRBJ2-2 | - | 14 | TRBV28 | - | TGTGCCAGCAGTGACAGAGCTAACACCGGGGAGCTGTTTTTT | CASSDRANTGELFF
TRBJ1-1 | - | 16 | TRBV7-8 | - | TGTGCCAGCAGCTTAAATAAAGGGACTCTGAACACTGAAGCTTTCTTT | CASSLNKGTLNTEAFF
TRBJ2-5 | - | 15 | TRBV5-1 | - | TGCGCCAGCAGCTTGGATGGCCGGCCCGCCGAGACCCAGTACTTC | CASSLDGRPAETQYF
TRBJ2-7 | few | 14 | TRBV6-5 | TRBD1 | TGTGCCAGCACCCGGGACAGGGGGGCCTACGAGCAGTACTTC | CASTRDRGAYEQYF
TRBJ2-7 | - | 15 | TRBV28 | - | TGTGCCAGCAGTGGGCGGGACTCCGGAACCTACGAGCAGTACTTC | CASSGRDSGTYEQYF
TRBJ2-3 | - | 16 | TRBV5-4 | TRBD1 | TGTGCCAGCAGCCAGGGACAGGGGGCAGGTGCAGATACGCAGTATTTT | CASSQGQGAGADTQYF
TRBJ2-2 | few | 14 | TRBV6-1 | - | TGTGCCAGCGTGAAATCGGCGAACACCGGGGAGCTGTTTTTT | CASVKSANTGELFF
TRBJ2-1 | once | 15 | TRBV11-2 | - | TGTGCCAGCAGCCCTCTAGCCGCAGTATCCGATGAGCAGTTCTTC | CASSPLAAVSDEQFF
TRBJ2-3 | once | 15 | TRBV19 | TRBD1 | TGTGCCAGTAGTAAGGAGACAGGGGTACCAGATACGCAGTATTTT | CASSKETGVPDTQYF
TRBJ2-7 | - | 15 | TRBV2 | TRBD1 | TGTGCCAGCAGTCTACCGGGACAGGGGATCCACGAGCAGTACTTC | CASSLPGQGIHEQYF
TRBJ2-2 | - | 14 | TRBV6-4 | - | TGTGCCAGCAGTGACCGACCCGGCACCGGGGAGCTGTTTTTT | CASSDRPGTGELFF
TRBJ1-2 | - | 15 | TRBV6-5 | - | TGTGCCAGCAGACCCGCCCAGGGAGGGGTTTATGGCTACACCTTC | CASRPAQGGVYGYTF
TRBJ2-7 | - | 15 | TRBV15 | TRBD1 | TGTGCCACCAGCAGAGATGGGACAGGGACCTACGAGCAGTACTTC | CATSRDGTGTYEQYF
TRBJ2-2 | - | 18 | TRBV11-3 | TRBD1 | TGTGCCAGCAGCTCCTCGGGACAGGGGGCGGAAGGTACCGGGGAGCTGTTTTTT | CASSSSGQGAEGTGELFF
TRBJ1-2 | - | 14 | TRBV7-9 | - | TGTGCCAGCAGCCGAGGGGCGGGGTCTTATGGCTACACCTTC | CASSRGAGSYGYTF
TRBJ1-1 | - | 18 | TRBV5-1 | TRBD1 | TGCGCCAGCAGCCGAGGCCCCGGGACAGGGTCTATAAACACTGAAGCTTTCTTT | CASSRGPGTGSINTEAFF
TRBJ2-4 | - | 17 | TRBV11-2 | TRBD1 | TGTGCCAGCAGGAGCCTACAGGGGCGCTTAGCCAAAAACATTCAGTACTTC | CASRSLQGRLAKNIQYF
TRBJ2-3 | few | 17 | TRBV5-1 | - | TGCGCCAGCAGCTTGGCCATCCGGGGCCCCGAGGCAGATACGCAGTATTTT | CASSLAIRGPEADTQYF
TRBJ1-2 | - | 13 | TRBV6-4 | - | TGTGCCAGCAGTACACAACAGGGATCTGGCTACACCTTC | CASSTQQGSGYTF
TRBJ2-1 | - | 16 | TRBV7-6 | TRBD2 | TGTGCCAGCAGCTTAGCGCCTAGCGGGGGTTACAATGAGCAGTTCTTC | CASSLAPSGGYNEQFF
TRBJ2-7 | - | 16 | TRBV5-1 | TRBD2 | TGCGCCAGCAGCTTGCAGGGACTAGCGGGAGGGGGCGAGCAGTACTTC | CASSLQGLAGGGEQYF
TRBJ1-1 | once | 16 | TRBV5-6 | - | TGTGCCAGCAGCTTGGACGGCGGGGTGCGGAACACTGAAGCTTTCTTT | CASSLDGGVRNTEAFF
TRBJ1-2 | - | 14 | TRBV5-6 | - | TGTGCCAGCAGCCTTGGGGGGCCGGGCTATGGCTACACCTTC | CASSLGGPGYGYTF
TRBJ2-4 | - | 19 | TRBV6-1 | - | TGTGCCAGCAGTGAAGCTGGGGGTTATGGGGGGCGTGTAGGAAACATTCAGTACTTC | CASSEAGGYGGRVGNIQYF
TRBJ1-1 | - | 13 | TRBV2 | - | TGTGCCAGCACTACCGCCATGACGACTGAAGCTTTCTTT | CASTTAMTTEAFF
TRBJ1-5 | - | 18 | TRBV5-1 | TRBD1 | TGCGCCAGCAGCTTTGGGGGACAGGACCAAGGGAAGAATCAGCCCCAGCATTTT | CASSFGGQDQGKNQPQHF
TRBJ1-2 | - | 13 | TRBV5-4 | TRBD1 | TGTGCCAGCAGCGGAGCAGGGGGCAAAGGCTACACCTTC | CASSGAGGKGYTF
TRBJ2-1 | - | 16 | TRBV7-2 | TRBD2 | TGTGCCAGCAGCTCACTAGCGGGGGGGCGTTACAATGAGCAGTTCTTC | CASSSLAGGRYNEQFF
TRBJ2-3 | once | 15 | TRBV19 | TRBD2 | TGTGCCAGTAGTATAGGCGGGGGAAGCACAGATACGCAGTATTTT | CASSIGGGSTDTQYF
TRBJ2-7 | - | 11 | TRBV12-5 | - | TGTGCTAGTGGTTTGGGCTACGAGCAGTACTTC | CASGLGYEQYF
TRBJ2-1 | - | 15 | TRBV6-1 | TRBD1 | TGTGCCAGCAGTTTGGGACAGAACTCCTACAATGAGCAGTTCTTC | CASSLGQNSYNEQFF
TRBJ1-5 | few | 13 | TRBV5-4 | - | TGTGCCAGCAGCTCTGGGCGGGGTCAGCCCCAGCATTTT | CASSSGRGQPQHF
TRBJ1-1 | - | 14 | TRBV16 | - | TGTGCCAGCAGCCCTACTAGGAGGGCCACTGAAGCTTTCTTT | CASSPTRRATEAFF
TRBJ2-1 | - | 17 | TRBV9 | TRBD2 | TGTGCCAGCAGCGTAGGGACTAGCGGTACCTTCGACAATGAGCAGTTCTTC | CASSVGTSGTFDNEQFF
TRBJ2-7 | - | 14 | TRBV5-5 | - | TGTGCCAGCAGCTTGGTCCCAGTGGGCTACGAGCAGTACTTC | CASSLVPVGYEQYF